The TCR beta chain under discussion was sequenced for a study of Graves' ophthalmopathy and Graves' hyperthyroidism. Study outcomes and limitations: Blood also contained most of the expanded thyroid clonotypes above 0.001 frequency. Ophthalmopathy could be told apart from stable hyperthyroidism by a 13-signature model (about 89% sensitivity, around 80% specificity). The study's model predicted ophthalmopathy progression at about 71% sensitivity and about 72% specificity.

Certain patients were not enrolled. These were patients with other autoimmune diseases, uncontrolled infections, pregnancy or lactation. CDR3 regions of TCR beta were amplified from RNA transcripts. Amplification began with first-round RT-PCR using HTBI primers, then second-round multiplex PCR was performed. TCRdb reanalysed the multiplex PCR reads using MiXCR and keeps one entry per CDR3 protein. The sample lists a few hundred thousand distinct CDR3 sequences, under 40% occurring once. The sample holds a few counts of this clonotype. The target antigen is unknown. The sequence derives from an adult man with Graves' hyperthyroidism. Sequenced input: peripheral blood or thyroid tissue (not recorded which).

CDR3 bases: TGTGCCAGCAGCCCCCGGTTAGGTCCCAGCAATCAGCCCCAGCATTTT. It codes for CASSPRLGPSNQPQHF. The chain has TRBV13 and TRBJ1-5; D not resolved. V was pared by 5 bases and J by 1 base, with 15 bases between. The CDR3 length is 16 residues. Germline loops: CDR1 PRHDT, CDR2 FYEKMQ (reference sequence).